This T cell receptor (beta chain) appears in the sequencing data of a study of T cells in Graves' hyperthyroidism and ophthalmopathy (dated by TCRdb to between 2017 and 2020). Some background on the complete study: Peripheral blood was sampled at the time of initial diagnosis, prior to any treatment. A discovery cohort of approximately 100 patients, roughly 45 with Graves' ophthalmopathy and 57 with stable Graves' hyperthyroidism, was used to find distinguishing TCR V-J signatures. Prospective prediction of ophthalmopathy was tested in an independent validation cohort consisting of 18 to 20 hyperthyroidism patients and about 17 patients who later progressed to ophthalmopathy. The 90 to 100 discovery patients were randomly divided into training and test sets at a 7:3 ratio. Thyroid tissue and blood T-cell repertoires from about six Graves' hyperthyroidism patients were also compared in the study. Following sampling, methimazole starting at 30 mg daily was given to hyperthyroidism patients, and high-dose intravenous methylprednisolone was given to ophthalmopathy patients. The paper describes TCR Vbeta CDR3 sequencing of 120 to 150 peripheral blood samples, made up of some 40 ophthalmopathy patients, more than 70 hyperthyroidism patients and roughly 17 progressor patients.

Many counts were recorded for this clonotype. Its specific antigen is unknown. Per-base quality was not reported, and no clone a single base away is much larger than it. The full study reports these points: In validation, the model predicted progression to ophthalmopathy with over 60% sensitivity and 72% to 85% specificity, a median of about six months before onset. A model built on a 13 V-J signature distinguished ophthalmopathy from stable hyperthyroidism, reaching 85% to 90% sensitivity and around 82% specificity in cross-validation and 80%/75% in testing. Blood samples also contained most of the expanded thyroid clonotypes (frequency above 0.001), which suggests that blood repertoires may reflect thyroid immune responses. Sample size was not statistically predetermined, and investigators were not blinded to group allocation.

There are 14 amino acids in the CDR3, from cysteine to phenylalanine inclusive. Only the CDR3 DNA is retained, 42 bases long and in frame from the first base. Between the V and J ends, shortened by 8 bases and 3 bases respectively, the junction contains 15 bases. According to the germline V gene, CDR1 reads SGHTA and CDR2 reads FQGTGA. TCR beta CDR3 regions were amplified from RNA transcripts. For the first round of RT-PCR on the TCR CDR3, the HTBI primer set was used together with the Qiagen OneStep RT-PCR kit. Libraries were constructed in a second round of multiplex PCR, after which size selection and purification were performed. Paired-end sequencing of the libraries was performed with 100 bp reads on an Illumina HiSeq2000. Processing in the source paper ran as follows. SOAPnuke was used to process the raw data, throwing out any read that contained adapters or uncalled bases, had a mean Phred below 15, or lacked an exact constant-primer or identifier match. COPE v1.2.5 was used to merge the high-quality paired reads, and each unique nucleotide sequence was defined as a clonotype. MiTCR v1.1 was used to align clonotypes to the IMGT TRBV, TRBD and TRBJ reference segments. Analysis was restricted to V-J combinations with a frequency above 0.0001, which covered roughly 99% of repertoires. The TCS score was defined as F50 (clonal expansion) divided by E x V (chaos), with BLOSUM62-based TCRdist calculated between CDR3 peptides within each V-J. Welch's t-statistics and random forest reduced some 510 V-J features to 13, which were used in a naive Bayes classifier (R e1071). In-frame beta chains were kept once TCRdb had trimmed the public reads at Q25 with fastp and called clones with MiXCR. Every entry covers one CDR3 protein and lists the most common genes and DNA from its rows. For this entry, the V and J calls and clone size follow TCRdb and not the study's own pipeline. Across this sample there are about 290,000 distinct CDR3 sequences, with roughly 19% seen only once. The ten largest clones represent under 45% of the sample.

Moderately to severely active disease, a Clinical Activity Score of at least 3, a NOSPECS grade of at least 4, and a duration under 3 months were present in ophthalmopathy patients. Exclusion was applied to patients with uncontrolled infections, other autoimmune diseases, pregnancy or lactation. Diagnoses relied on clinical symptoms, serum thyroxine and TRAb, thyroid ultrasound and orbital computed tomography. Ficoll-Paque density gradient centrifugation was used to isolate PBMCs from about 10 ml of fresh peripheral blood. Total RNA was extracted with Trizol reagent, and quality was checked on an Agilent 2100 Bioanalyzer.

The sample taken for sequencing was blood. The sequence links TRBV7-3 to TRBJ2-3; confidence is insufficient to name the D gene. The source of this sequence is a man between 45 and 60 years old with Graves' ophthalmopathy. The CDR3 reads as follows: CASGPGPPTDTQYF. The DNA sequence is as follows: TGTGCCAGCGGGCCCGGCCCTCCGACAGATACGCAGTATTTT.